This T cell receptor beta chain was obtained from a study of yellow fever vaccine responses in identical twins. Broader study findings: A vaccine T cell response that seemed partly convergent and partly personalized was reported in twins.

This clonotype was detected a few times. Antigen specificity is unknown. Germline V gene lookup returns CDR1 KGHDR and CDR2 SFDVKD. The CDR3 is made up of 13 amino acids. The V end was cut by 4 bases, the J end by 7 bases, with 13 bases between. TCRdb analysed the RT-PCR reads with MiXCR anew, one entry per CDR3 protein. The data show roughly 17,000 distinct CDR3 sequences, less than 75% seen once. The TCR sequence derives from a woman in her late teens or twenties who received the yellow fever vaccine. The V gene is TRBV24-1, the J gene TRBJ2-7; D may be TRBD2 (6 bases). This specimen consisted of T cells from blood (PBMCs), unsorted or a sorted subset (not recorded which), obtained before or after yellow fever vaccination (not recorded which). DNA for the CDR3: TGTGCCACCAGTGAGGGCCCGGGGAGGGAGCAGTACTTC. Encoded protein: CATSEGPGREQYF.